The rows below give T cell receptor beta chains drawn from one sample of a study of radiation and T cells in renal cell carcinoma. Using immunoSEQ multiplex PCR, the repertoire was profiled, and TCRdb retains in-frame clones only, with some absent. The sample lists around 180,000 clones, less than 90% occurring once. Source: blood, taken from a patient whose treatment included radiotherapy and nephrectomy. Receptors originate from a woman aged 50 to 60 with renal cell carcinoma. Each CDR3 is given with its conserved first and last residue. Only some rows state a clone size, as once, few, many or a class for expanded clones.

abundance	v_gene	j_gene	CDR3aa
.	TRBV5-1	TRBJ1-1	CASSLAQGGTEAFF
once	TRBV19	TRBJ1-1	CASSTRRGTEAFF
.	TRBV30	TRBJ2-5	CAWSAGRTSGVQETQYF
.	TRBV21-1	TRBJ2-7	CASSKGGASSYEQYF
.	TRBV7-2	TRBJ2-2	CASCPPFRPRSSGELFF
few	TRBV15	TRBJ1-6	CATSRPDRGSPLHF
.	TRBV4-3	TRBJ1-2	CASSQDGTYGYTF
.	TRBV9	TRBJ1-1	CASSDTGGAPNTEAFF
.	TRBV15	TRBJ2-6	CATRDRGGSGANVLTF
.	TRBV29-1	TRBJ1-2	CSVEPGVFGNYGYTF
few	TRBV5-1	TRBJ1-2	CASSNTGDYGYTF